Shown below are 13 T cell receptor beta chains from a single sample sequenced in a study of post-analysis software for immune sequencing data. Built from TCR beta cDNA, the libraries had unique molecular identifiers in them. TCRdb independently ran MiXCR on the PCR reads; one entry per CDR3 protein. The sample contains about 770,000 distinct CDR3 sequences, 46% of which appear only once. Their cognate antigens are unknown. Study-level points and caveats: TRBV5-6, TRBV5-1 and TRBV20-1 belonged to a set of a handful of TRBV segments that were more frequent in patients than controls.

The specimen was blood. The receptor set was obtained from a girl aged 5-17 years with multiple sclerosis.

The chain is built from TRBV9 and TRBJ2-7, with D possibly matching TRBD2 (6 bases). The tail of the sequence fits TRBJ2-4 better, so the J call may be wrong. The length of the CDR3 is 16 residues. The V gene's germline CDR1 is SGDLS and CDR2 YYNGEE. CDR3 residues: CASSAASIGGKNIQYF. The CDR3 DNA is TGTGCCAGCAGCGCGGCTAGTATCGGGGGCAAAAACATTCAGTACTTC.

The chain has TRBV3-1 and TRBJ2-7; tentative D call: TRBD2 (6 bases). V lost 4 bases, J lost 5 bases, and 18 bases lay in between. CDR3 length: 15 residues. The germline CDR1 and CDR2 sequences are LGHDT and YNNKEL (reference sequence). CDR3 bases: TGTGCCAGCAGCCCAGCCCTCCGGGAGAACAACGAGCAGTACTTC. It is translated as CASSPALRENNEQYF.

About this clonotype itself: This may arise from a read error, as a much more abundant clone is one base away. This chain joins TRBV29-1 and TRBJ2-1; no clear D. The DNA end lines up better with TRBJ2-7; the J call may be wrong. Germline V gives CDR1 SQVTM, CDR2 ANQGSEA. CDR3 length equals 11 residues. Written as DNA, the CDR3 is TGCAGCGTTTATGACTCCCCAAAGCAGTACTTC. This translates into CSVYDSPKQYF.

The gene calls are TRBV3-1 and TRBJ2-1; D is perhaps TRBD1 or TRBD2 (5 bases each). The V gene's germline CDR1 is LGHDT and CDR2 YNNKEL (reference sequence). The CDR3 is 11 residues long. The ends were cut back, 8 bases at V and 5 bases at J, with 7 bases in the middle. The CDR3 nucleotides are TGTGCCAGCGTGGGGGACAATGAGCAGTTCTTC. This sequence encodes CASVGDNEQFF.

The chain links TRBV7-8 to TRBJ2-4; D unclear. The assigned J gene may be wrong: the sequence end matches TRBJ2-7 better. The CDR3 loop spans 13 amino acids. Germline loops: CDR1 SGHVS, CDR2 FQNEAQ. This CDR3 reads CASSFDGPNEQYF. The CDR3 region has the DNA TGTGCCAGCAGCTTCGACGGACCGAACGAGCAGTACTTC.

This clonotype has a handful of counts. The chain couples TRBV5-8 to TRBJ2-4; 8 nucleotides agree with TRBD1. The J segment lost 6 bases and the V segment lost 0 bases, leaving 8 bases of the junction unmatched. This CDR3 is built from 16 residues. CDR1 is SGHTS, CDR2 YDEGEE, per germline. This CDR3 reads CASSLDTETGANIQYF. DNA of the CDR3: TGTGCCAGCAGCTTGGACACCGAGACAGGGGCAAACATTCAGTACTTC.

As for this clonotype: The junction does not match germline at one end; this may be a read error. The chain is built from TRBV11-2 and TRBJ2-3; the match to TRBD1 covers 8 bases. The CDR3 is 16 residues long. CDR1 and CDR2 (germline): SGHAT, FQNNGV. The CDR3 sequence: CASSLGDRLPIDTRYF. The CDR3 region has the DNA TGTGCCAGCAGCTTAGGGGACAGGCTTCCCATAGATACGCGGTATTTT. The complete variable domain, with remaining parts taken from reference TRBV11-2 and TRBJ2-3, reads EAGVAQSPRYKIIEKRQSVAFWCNPISGHATLYWYQQILGQGPKLLIQFQNNGVVDDSQLPKDRFSAERLKGVDSTLKIQPAKLEDSAVYLCASSLGDRLPIDTRYFGPGTRLTVL.

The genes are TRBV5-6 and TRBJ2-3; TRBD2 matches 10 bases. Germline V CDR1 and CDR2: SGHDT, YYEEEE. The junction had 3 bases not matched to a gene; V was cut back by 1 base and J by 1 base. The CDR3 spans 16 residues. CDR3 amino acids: CASSLQLAGGTDTQYF. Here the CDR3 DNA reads TGTGCCAGCAGCTTGCAGCTAGCGGGAGGCACAGATACGCAGTATTTT.

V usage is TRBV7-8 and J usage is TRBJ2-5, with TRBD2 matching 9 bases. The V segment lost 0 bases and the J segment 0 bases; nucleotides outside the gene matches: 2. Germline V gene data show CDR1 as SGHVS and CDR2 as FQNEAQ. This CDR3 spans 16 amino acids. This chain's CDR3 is CASSLATSGYQETQYF. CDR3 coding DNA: TGTGCCAGCAGCTTAGCAACTAGCGGGTACCAAGAGACCCAGTACTTC.

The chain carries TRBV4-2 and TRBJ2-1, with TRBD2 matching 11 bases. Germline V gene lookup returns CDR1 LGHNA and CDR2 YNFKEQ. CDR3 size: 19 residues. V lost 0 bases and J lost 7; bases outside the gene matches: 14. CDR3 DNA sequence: TGTGCCAGCAGCCAAGACCCAGAATTAGCGGGAGGGTCATCGAATGAGCAGTTCTTC. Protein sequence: CASSQDPELAGGSSNEQFF.

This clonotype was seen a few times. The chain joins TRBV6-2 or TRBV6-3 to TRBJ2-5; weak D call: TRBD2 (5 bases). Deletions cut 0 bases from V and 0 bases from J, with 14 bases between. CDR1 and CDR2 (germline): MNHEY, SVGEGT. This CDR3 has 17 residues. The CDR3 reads CASSYSNFAGHQETQYF. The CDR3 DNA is TGTGCCAGCAGTTACTCGAATTTTGCGGGCCACCAAGAGACCCAGTACTTC.

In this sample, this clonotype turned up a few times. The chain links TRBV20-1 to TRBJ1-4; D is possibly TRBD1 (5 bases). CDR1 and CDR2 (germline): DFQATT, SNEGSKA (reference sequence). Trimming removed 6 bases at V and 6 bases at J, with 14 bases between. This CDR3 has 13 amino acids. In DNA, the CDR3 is TGCAGTGCCCCCGGAGGGGTGGATGAAAAACTGTTTTTT. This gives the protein CSAPGGVDEKLFF.

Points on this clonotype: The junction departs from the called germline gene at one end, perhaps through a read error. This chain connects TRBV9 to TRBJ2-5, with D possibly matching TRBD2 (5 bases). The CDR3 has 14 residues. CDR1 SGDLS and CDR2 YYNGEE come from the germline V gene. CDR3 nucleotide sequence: TGTCCCAGCAGCCCCCCGGGGATCCAAGAGACCCAGTACTTC. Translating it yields CPSSPPGIQETQYF.